Listed here are 2 T cell receptor beta chains from one sample, sequenced in a study of low-dose radiotherapy and immunotherapy resistance in tumors. Alpha- and beta-chain coverage of first-strand cDNA came from TRAV- and TRBV-specific primers. TCR amplification used 15 to 20 PCR cycles, a constant-region primer and a V-primer adapter. MiXCR, applied by TCRdb to the reads, yields one record per CDR3 protein. The top ten hold 4.5% to 7.5% of the sample, which has fewer than 90,000 distinct CDR3 sequences, around 18% seen once. Time point noted: before trial treatment. Sequences were derived from PBMCs, sampled before treatment. These receptors were collected from a male donor with prostate cancer.

This clonotype was counted only a few times. The chain combines TRBV11-2 with TRBJ2-1; TRBD2 agrees at 10 bases. After removal of 3 bases from V and 5 bases from J, the junction contained 4 bases not matched to a gene. The CDR3 consists of 15 residues. Germline-derived CDR1 and CDR2 are SGHAT and FQNNGV. This chain's CDR3 is CASSLQRGGHNEQFF. CDR3 bases: TGTGCCAGCAGCTTGCAGCGGGGGGGCCACAATGAGCAGTTCTTC.

Many counts were recorded for this clonotype. J is TRBJ2-2 and V is TRBV6-5; 11 bases align to TRBD1. Germline CDR1 reads MNHEY; CDR2 reads SVGAGI. Trimming removed 6 bases from V and 1 base from J; junction bases left unmatched: 4. CDR3 size: 16 residues. The CDR3: CASSAGTGGNTGELFF. CDR3 DNA: TGTGCCAGCAGCGCCGGGACAGGGGGGAACACCGGGGAGCTGTTTTTT.